Below, 22 T cell receptor beta chains from the same sample are listed, as sequenced in a study of T-cell reconstitution after alpha-beta-depleted transplantation in children. Using unique molecular identifiers, the investigators prepared the TCRbeta library. Via MiXCR, TCRdb re-called the PCR reads, giving one row per CDR3 protein. The repertoire has nearly 200,000 distinct CDR3 sequences, approximately 6% of them found once; the top ten carry 4.5% to 5.5%. The material was PBMCs, obtained before TCRalphabeta/CD19-depleted stem cell transplant. Source of these receptors: a girl less than two years old with combined immunodeficiency, due to receive a stem cell transplant.

This clonotype was counted ten times or more. This chain joins TRBV29-1 and TRBJ2-1; 9 positions match TRBD2. The germline V gene has CDR1 SQVTM and CDR2 ANQGSEA. The V segment lost 4 bases and the J segment 9 bases; nucleotides outside the gene matches: 19. The CDR3 sequence is 17 residues long. This CDR3 is CSVVGEVLAGGRGEQFF. The CDR3 DNA is TGCAGCGTTGTTGGGGAAGTACTAGCGGGTGGCCGTGGTGAGCAGTTCTTC.

This clonotype was counted at least ten times. V usage is TRBV18 and J usage is TRBJ2-7; D perhaps matches TRBD1 (5 bases). This CDR3 contains 15 residues. Trimming left V 2 bases short and J 4 bases short, with 15 bases between. Germline V gene sequence: CDR1 KGHSH, CDR2 LQKENI. CDR3 DNA sequence: TGTGCCAGCTCACCAAGGAAAGGGGCGATTTACGAGCAGTACTTC. It specifies CASSPRKGAIYEQYF.

In this sample, this clonotype turned up a few times. The rearrangement joins TRBV5-1 to TRBJ2-7; TRBD1 might be the D (6 bases). V was cut by 4 bases and J by 0 bases, with 14 bases left in between. The length of the CDR3 is 15 residues. The germline V gene has CDR1 SGHRS and CDR2 YFSETQ. The CDR3 protein is CASSNPGTPSYEQYF. DNA of the CDR3: TGCGCCAGCAGCAACCCCGGGACACCCTCCTACGAGCAGTACTTC.

This clonotype appeared a few times. The genes are TRBV7-9 and TRBJ2-1; TRBD2 agrees at 9 bases. The germline gives CDR1 SEHNR, CDR2 FQNEAQ (reference sequence). The junction had 9 bases not matched to a gene; V was cut back by 5 bases and J by 4 bases. The CDR3 extends over 16 amino acids. This chain's CDR3 is CASSRTSASTYNEQFF. CDR3 coding DNA: TGTGCCAGCAGCAGGACTAGCGCAAGTACATACAATGAGCAGTTCTTC.

This clonotype was counted only a few times. CDR3 coding DNA: TGTGCCAGCAGCAGGGGCCCCTACGAGCAGTACTTC. Translated: CASSRGPYEQYF. V gene TRBV7-9 combines with J gene TRBJ2-7; TRBD1 might be the D (5 bases). CDR1 SEHNR and CDR2 FQNEAQ come from the germline V gene (reference sequence). The V and J ends lost 5 bases and 2 bases respectively, with 7 bases between them. The CDR3 is 12 residues long.

This clonotype was observed many times. The rearrangement joins TRBV5-5 to TRBJ2-5, with 9 positions matching TRBD1. The V segment lost 2 bases and the J segment 5 bases; nucleotides outside the gene matches: 7. This CDR3 has 15 residues. CDR1 and CDR2 from the germline V gene are SGHKS and YYEKEE (reference sequence). CDR3 DNA: TGTGCCAGCAGCTTCCGGGACAGGGCTTATGAGACCCAGTACTTC. It codes for CASSFRDRAYETQYF.

This clonotype has ten or more counts. V and J are TRBV4-1 and TRBJ1-4; D not certain. Germline V CDR1 and CDR2: MGHRA, YSYEKL. The CDR3 has 16 amino acids. Trimming cost V 4 bases and J 4 bases, with 16 bases left between them. CDR3 protein: CASSPAGGEINEKLFF. CDR3 coding DNA: TGCGCCAGCAGCCCTGCGGGCGGGGAAATTAATGAAAAACTGTTTTTT.

The CDR3 region is CASSSQGLHNQPQHF. As DNA, the CDR3 is TGTGCCAGCAGTTCACAGGGGCTACACAATCAGCCCCAGCATTTT. V gene TRBV12-3 or TRBV12-4 combines with J gene TRBJ1-5; 7 bases are a match to TRBD1. After removal of 4 bases from V and 3 bases from J, the junction contained 6 bases not matched to a gene. The CDR3 spans 15 residues.

The table lists this clonotype with many counts. V usage is TRBV10-3 and J usage is TRBJ2-5; D not certain. CDR1 ENHRY and CDR2 SYGVKD come from the germline V gene. CDR3 size: 13 residues. Deletions cut 2 bases from V and 4 bases from J, with 8 bases between. The CDR3 protein is CAISEPRTETQYF. CDR3 in DNA: TGTGCCATCAGTGAGCCGAGAACAGAGACCCAGTACTTC.

This clonotype was detected many times. The chain has TRBV12-3 or TRBV12-4 and TRBJ2-1; possible D gene TRBD2, 5 bases. Trimming shortened V by 5 bases and J by 0 bases, and 11 bases separated the two germline ends. This CDR3 comprises 15 residues. The CDR3 spells CASSPHRDSYNEQFF. In DNA form, the CDR3 reads TGTGCCAGCAGTCCCCACCGGGACTCCTACAATGAGCAGTTCTTC.

As for this clonotype: This may be a read error, as it is one base from a much larger clone. The chain uses TRBV3-1 and TRBJ2-1; unclear D gene. CDR1 and CDR2 (germline): LGHDT, YNNKEL (reference sequence). The CDR3 runs to 16 residues. The CDR3 sequence is CATSQELMQVPNEQFF. Here the CDR3 DNA reads TGTGCCACCAGCCAAGAACTGATGCAGGTCCCCAATGAGCAGTTCTTC.

Of note for this clonotype: This may come from a read error, since a much larger clone is one base off. V and J are TRBV12-3 or TRBV12-4 and TRBJ2-7; tentative D call: TRBD2 (6 bases). V lost 2 bases and J lost 6, with 14 bases in between. The CDR3 length is 14 residues. The CDR3 bases are TGTGCCAGCAGTTTAACCAGCGCCGGGAGCGAGCAGTACTTC. It specifies CASSLTSAGSEQYF.

This clonotype has at least ten counts. CDR3 nucleotide sequence: TGTGCCAGCAGTCCTGGAACGGGGGGGTTAAATGAGCAGTTCTTC. Translating it yields CASSPGTGGLNEQFF. The V and J genes are TRBV28 and TRBJ2-1, with 8 bases matching TRBD2. Trimming cost V 5 bases and J 7 bases; bases outside gene matches: 10. CDR1 MDHEN and CDR2 SYDVKM come from the germline V gene. The length of the CDR3 is 15 residues.

This clonotype was seen many times. The chain has TRBV4-2 and TRBJ2-1; D remains ambiguous. V was trimmed by 0 bases and J by 7 bases, leaving 13 bases between them. Germline V gene sequence: CDR1 LGHNA, CDR2 YNFKEQ. The CDR3 has 15 residues. CDR3 region: CASSQDRVGPNEQFF. DNA for the CDR3: TGTGCCAGCAGCCAAGATCGGGTTGGCCCTAATGAGCAGTTCTTC.

This clonotype was detected ten times or more. No conserved phenylalanine or tryptophan is present at the end of the CDR3, so a read error is the likely explanation. The limits of the CDR3 on the DNA are not certain, so only TCRdb's listed CDR3 is given. CDR3 sequence: CATSLQDSLN. The V call is TRBV24-1, the J call TRBJ1-5; no check of the table's D call, TRBD1, against the DNA was made. Termini included, the CDR3 measures 10 amino acids. Germline values: CDR1 KGHDR, CDR2 SFDVKD.

This clonotype was recorded a few times. J is TRBJ2-2 and V is TRBV4-2, with D possibly TRBD1 on 5 matching bases. Germline V lookup: CDR1 LGHNA, CDR2 YNFKEQ. This CDR3 has 14 amino acids. V was cut by 0 bases and J by 6 bases, with 8 bases left in between. The CDR3 DNA reads TGTGCCAGCAGCCAAGATAGCAGGGCCGGGGAGCTGTTTTTT. Protein: CASSQDSRAGELFF.

This clonotype was picked up a small number of times. The rearrangement joins TRBV29-1 to TRBJ2-5, with D uncertain. Trimming removed 1 base at V and 5 bases at J, with 17 bases between. CDR3 length equals 15 residues. Germline values: CDR1 SQVTM, CDR2 ANQGSEA. The CDR3 protein is CSVEGAWGKQETQYF. The CDR3 coding sequence is TGCAGCGTTGAAGGGGCTTGGGGAAAACAGGAGACCCAGTACTTC.

V and J are TRBV12-3 or TRBV12-4 and TRBJ1-1; D is possibly TRBD1 (5 bases). The CDR3 extends over 14 amino acids. Trimming cost V 0 bases and J 4 bases, with 9 bases left between them. The chain's CDR3 is CASSLAGATTEAFF. In nucleotides, the CDR3 is TGTGCCAGCAGTTTAGCAGGGGCGACCACTGAAGCTTTCTTT.

The genes are TRBV20-1 and TRBJ2-5; possible D gene TRBD1, 6 bases. The CDR3 has 15 amino acids. V shed 6 bases and J shed 5 bases, with 22 bases lying between them. Germline V gene lookup returns CDR1 DFQATT and CDR2 SNEGSKA (reference sequence). CDR3 DNA: TGCAGTGCCGGCTCCCGGGACACCGCCAGGGAGACCCAGTACTTC. Protein: CSAGSRDTARETQYF.

This clonotype was observed many times. The CDR3 DNA reads TGTGCCACCAGTGACCCACCGGGTCTCATCCCCTCCTACAATGAGCAGTTCTTC. Translation: CATSDPPGLIPSYNEQFF. The chain joins TRBV24-1 to TRBJ2-1, with D unresolved. V was shortened by 4 bases and J by 0 bases, with 18 bases between the two germline ends. Looked up from germline, CDR1 is KGHDR and CDR2 is SFDVKD. The CDR3 spans 18 residues.

This clonotype came up many times. The rearrangement links TRBV29-1 to TRBJ2-3; D remains ambiguous. The CDR3 runs 13 residues. V shed 7 bases and J shed 2 bases, with 13 bases lying between them. Per the germline V gene, CDR1 is SQVTM and CDR2 is ANQGSEA. In DNA, the CDR3 is TGCAGCGGTAAACCAAGGTTCACAGATACGCAGTATTTT. This sequence encodes CSGKPRFTDTQYF.

This clonotype has ten or more counts. The rearrangement joins TRBV9 to TRBJ1-1, with D maybe TRBD1 (5 bases). This CDR3 has 12 amino acids. The ends were cut back, 3 bases at V and 11 bases at J, with 14 bases in the middle. CDR1 and CDR2 from the germline V gene are SGDLS and YYNGEE. The CDR3: CASSGTGGRAFF. DNA of the CDR3: TGTGCCAGCAGCGGTACAGGTGGGCGTGCTTTCTTT.